This T cell receptor beta chain emerged from a study of CD8+ T cells in alopecia areata. The overall study: Dosing spanned 6 to 18 months on tofacitinib, then 6 months off drug.

Treatment described: oral pan-JAK inhibitor, 5-10 mg twice daily. From alopecia areata patients, lesional scalp punch biopsies and peripheral blood were collected. Study-level results: While tofacitinib was given, many expanded lesional clones persisted in scalp and blood.

Sequencing used cDNA as its template, made by extracting RNA and reverse transcribing it. Sequenced by immunoSEQ multiplex PCR; TCRdb stores in-frame clones only, minus some. Among about 180,000 clones, about 51% were seen once, and the ten largest hold over 9%. V was pared by 4 bases and J by 4 bases, with 7 bases between. There are 12 residues in the CDR3. Per the germline V gene, CDR1 is SGHDN and CDR2 is FVKESK. This clone was counted a few times. Its antigen remains unidentified. This TCR was sampled from a human donor with alopecia areata. The sequenced sample was CD8+ T cells sorted from blood, obtained at week 52, from a patient treated with tofacitinib. The chain carries TRBV14 and TRBJ1-1; the D is unclear. This CDR3 is CASSLGRTEAFF. The CDR3 DNA follows: TGTGCCAGCAGCCTAGGACGCACTGAAGCTTTCTTT. Together with reference TRBV14 and TRBJ1-1, the CDR3 gives the full variable domain: EAGVTQFPSHSVIEKGQTVTLRCDPISGHDNLYWYRRVMGKEIKFLLHFVKESKQDESGMPNNRFLAERTGGTYSTLKVQPAELEDSGVYFCASSLGRTEAFFGQGTRLTVV.